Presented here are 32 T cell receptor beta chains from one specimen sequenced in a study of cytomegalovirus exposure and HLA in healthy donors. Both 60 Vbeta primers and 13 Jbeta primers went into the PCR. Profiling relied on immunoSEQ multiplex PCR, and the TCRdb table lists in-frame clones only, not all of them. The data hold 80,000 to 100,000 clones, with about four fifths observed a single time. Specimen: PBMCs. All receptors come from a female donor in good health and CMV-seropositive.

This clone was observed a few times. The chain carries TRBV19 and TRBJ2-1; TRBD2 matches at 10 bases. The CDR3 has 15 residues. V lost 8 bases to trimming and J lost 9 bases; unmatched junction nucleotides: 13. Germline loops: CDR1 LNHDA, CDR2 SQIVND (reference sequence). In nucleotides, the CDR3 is TGTGCCAGTCGCCGGTCTAGCGGGGGATTTGGTGAGCAGTTCTTC. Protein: CASRRSSGGFGEQFF.

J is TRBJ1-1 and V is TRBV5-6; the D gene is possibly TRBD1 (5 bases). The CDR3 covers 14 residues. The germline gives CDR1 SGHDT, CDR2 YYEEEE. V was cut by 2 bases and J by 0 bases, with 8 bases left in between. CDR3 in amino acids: CASSLVGVNTEAFF. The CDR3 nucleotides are TGTGCCAGCAGCTTAGTAGGGGTGAACACTGAAGCTTTCTTT. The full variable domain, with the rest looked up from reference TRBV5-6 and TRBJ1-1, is DAGVTQSPTHLIKTRGQQVTLRCSPKSGHDTVSWYQQALGQGPQFIFQYYEEEERQRGNFPDRFSGHQFPNYSSELNVNALLLGDSALYLCASSLVGVNTEAFFGQGTRLTVV.

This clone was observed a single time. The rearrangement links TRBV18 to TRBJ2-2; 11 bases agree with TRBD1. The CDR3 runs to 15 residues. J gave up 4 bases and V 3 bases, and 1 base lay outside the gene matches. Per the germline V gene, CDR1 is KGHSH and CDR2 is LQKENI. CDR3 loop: CASSPGTGGTGELFF. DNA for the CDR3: TGTGCCAGCTCACCCGGGACAGGGGGCACCGGGGAGCTGTTTTTT.

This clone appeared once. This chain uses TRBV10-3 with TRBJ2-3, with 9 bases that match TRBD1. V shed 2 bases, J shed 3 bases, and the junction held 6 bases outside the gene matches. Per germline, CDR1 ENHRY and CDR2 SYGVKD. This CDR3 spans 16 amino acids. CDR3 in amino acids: CAISETNRGRTDTQYF. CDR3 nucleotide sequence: TGTGCCATCAGTGAGACCAACAGGGGGCGGACAGATACGCAGTATTTT.

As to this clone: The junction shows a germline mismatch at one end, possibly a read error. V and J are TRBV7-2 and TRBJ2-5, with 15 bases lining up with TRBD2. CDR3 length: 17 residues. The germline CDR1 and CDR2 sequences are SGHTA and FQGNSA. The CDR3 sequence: CANSAGLAGGPGETQYF. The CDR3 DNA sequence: TGTGCCAACAGCGCCGGACTAGCGGGGGGGCCTGGGGAGACCCAGTACTTC.

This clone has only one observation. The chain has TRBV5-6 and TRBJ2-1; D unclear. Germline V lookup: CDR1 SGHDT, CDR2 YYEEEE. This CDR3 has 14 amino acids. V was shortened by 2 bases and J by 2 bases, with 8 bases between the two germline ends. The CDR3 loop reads CASSFPGAYNEQFF. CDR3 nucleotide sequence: TGTGCCAGCAGCTTCCCGGGTGCCTACAATGAGCAGTTCTTC.

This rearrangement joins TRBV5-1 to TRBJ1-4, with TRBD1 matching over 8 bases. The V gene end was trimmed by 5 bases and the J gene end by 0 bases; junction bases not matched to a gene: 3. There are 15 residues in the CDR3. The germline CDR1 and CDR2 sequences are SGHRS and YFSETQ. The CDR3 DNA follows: TGCGCCAGCAGACAGACAGGGGCAACTAATGAAAAACTGTTTTTT. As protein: CASRQTGATNEKLFF.

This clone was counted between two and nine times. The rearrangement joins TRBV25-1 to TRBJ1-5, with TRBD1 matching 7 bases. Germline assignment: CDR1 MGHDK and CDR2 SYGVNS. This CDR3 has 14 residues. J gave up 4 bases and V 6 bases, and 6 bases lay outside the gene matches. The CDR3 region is CASSVTGMNQPQHF. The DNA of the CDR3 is TGTGCCAGCAGCGTGACAGGGATGAATCAGCCCCAGCATTTT. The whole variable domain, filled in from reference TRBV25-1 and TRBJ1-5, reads EADIYQTPRYLVIGTGKKITLECSQTMGHDKMYWYQQDPGMELHLIHYSYGVNSTEKGDLSSESTVSRIRTEHFPLTLESARPSHTSQYLCASSVTGMNQPQHFGDGTRLSIL.

CDR3 residues: CASSYRQAWTEAFF. CDR3 nucleotide sequence: TGTGCCAGCAGTTACAGACAGGCGTGGACTGAAGCTTTCTTT. V is TRBV6-5 and J is TRBJ1-1; a possible D gene is TRBD1 (6 bases). V was shortened by 2 bases and J by 5 bases, with 12 bases between the two germline ends. CDR1 is MNHEY and CDR2 is SVGAGI in the germline V gene. This CDR3 is built from 14 residues.

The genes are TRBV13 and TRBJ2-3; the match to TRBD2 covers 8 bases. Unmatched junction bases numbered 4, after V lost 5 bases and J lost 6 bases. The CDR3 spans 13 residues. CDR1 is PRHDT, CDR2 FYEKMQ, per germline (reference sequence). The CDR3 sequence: CASSPRLADTQYF. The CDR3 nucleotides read TGTGCCAGCAGCCCCCGACTAGCGGATACGCAGTATTTT. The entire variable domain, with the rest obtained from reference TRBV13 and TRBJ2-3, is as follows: AAGVIQSPRHLIKEKRETATLKCYPIPRHDTVYWYQQGPGQDPQFLISFYEKMQSDKGSIPDRFSAQQFSDYHSELNMSSLELGDSALYFCASSPRLADTQYFGPGTRLTVL.

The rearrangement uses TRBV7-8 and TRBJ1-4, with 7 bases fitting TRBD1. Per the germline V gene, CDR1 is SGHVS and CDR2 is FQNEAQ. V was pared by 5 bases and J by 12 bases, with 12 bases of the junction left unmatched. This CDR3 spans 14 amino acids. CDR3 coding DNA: TGTGCCAGCAGCCTCCGACAGGGAGTGAGGGAACTGTTTTTT. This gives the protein CASSLRQGVRELFF.

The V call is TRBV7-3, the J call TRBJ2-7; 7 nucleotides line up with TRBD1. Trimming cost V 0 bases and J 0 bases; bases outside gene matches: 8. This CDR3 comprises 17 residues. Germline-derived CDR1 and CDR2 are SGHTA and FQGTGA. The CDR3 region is CASSLTGGGLSSYEQYF. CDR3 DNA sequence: TGTGCCAGCAGCTTAACAGGGGGCGGTTTATCCTCCTACGAGCAGTACTTC.

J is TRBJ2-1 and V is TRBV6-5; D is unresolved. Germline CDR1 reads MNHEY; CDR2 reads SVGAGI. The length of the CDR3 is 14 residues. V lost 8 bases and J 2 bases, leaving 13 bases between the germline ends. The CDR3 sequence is CASGGSQTYNEQFF. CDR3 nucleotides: TGTGCCAGCGGTGGTTCCCAGACCTACAATGAGCAGTTCTTC.

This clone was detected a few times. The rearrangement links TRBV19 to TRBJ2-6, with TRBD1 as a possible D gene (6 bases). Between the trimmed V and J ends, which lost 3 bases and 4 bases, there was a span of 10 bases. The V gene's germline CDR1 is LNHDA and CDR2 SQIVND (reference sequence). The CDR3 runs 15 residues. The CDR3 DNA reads TGTGCCAGTAGTATCACAGGGTCAGGGGCCAACGTCCTGACTTTC. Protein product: CASSITGSGANVLTF.

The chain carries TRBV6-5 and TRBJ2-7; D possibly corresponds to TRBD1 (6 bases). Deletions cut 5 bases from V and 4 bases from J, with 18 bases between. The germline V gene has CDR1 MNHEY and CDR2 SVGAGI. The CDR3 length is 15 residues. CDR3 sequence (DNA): TGTGCCAGCAGTATATCGAGGACAGCACCTTACGAGCAGTACTTC. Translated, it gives CASSISRTAPYEQYF.

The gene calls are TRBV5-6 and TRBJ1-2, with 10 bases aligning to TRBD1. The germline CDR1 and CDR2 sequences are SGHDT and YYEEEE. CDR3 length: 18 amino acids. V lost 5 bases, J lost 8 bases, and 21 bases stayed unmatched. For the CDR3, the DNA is TGTGCCAGCAGTCAAAATACCGGGACAGGGGACCTCCTTTCAGGCTACACCTTC. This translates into CASSQNTGTGDLLSGYTF.

The CDR3 bases are TGTGCCAGCAGTTACTCGATGCAGGGAAACACTGAAGCTTTCTTT. Translated, it gives CASSYSMQGNTEAFF. This sequence joins TRBV6-6 and TRBJ1-1, with D perhaps matching TRBD1 (5 bases). Germline CDR1 is MNHNY and CDR2 is SVGAGI (reference sequence). V was cut by 0 bases and J by 2 bases, with 10 bases left in between. The CDR3 consists of 15 residues.

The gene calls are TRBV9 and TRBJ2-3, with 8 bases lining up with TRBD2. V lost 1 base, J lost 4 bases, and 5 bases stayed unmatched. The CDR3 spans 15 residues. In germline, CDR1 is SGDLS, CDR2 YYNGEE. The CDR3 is CASSVMGGRPDTQYF. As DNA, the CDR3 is TGTGCCAGCAGCGTAATGGGCGGGAGGCCAGATACGCAGTATTTT.

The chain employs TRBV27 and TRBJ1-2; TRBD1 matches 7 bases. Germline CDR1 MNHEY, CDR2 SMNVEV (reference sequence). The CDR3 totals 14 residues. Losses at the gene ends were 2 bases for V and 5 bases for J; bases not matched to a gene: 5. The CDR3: CASSLRGPIYGYTF. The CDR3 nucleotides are TGTGCCAGCAGTTTAAGGGGGCCCATATATGGCTACACCTTC.

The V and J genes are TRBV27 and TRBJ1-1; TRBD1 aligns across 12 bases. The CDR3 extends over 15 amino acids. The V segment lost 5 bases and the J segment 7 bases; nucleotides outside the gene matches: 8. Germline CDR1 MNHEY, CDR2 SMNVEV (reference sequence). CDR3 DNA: TGTGCCAGCAGTGTACGGGACAGGGGGCAGGGTGAAGCTTTCTTT. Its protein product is CASSVRDRGQGEAFF.

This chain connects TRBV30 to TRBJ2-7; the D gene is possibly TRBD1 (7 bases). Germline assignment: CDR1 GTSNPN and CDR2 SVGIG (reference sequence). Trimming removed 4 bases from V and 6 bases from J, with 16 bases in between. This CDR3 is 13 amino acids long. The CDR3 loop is CAWIRQGGREQYF. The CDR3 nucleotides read TGTGCCTGGATTCGTCAGGGGGGTCGCGAGCAGTACTTC. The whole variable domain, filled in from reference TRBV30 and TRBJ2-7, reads SQTIHQWPATLVQPVGSPLSLECTVEGTSNPNLYWYRQAAGRGLQLLFYSVGIGQISSEVPQNLSASRPQDRQFILSSKKLLLSDSGFYLCAWIRQGGREQYFGPGTRLTVT.

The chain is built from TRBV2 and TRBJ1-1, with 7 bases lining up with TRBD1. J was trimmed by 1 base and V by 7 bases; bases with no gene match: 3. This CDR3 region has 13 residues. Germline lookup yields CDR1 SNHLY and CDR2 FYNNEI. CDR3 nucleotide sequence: TGTGCCAGCAACAGGGGCTCGAACACTGAAGCTTTCTTT. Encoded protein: CASNRGSNTEAFF.

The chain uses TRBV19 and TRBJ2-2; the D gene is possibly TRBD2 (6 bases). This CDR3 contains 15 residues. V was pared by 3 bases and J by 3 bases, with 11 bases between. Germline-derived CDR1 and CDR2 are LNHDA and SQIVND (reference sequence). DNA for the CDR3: TGTGCCAGTAGTATCGGGAGAGATTACACCGGGGAGCTGTTTTTT. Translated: CASSIGRDYTGELFF.

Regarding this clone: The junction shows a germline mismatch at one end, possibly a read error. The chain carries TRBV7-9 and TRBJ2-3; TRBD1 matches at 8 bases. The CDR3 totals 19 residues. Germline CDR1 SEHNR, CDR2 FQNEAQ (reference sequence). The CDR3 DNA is TGTTCCAGCAGCTTTCGTCCTGTGGATCGGACAGGGAGCACAGATACGCAGTATTTT. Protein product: CSSSFRPVDRTGSTDTQYF.

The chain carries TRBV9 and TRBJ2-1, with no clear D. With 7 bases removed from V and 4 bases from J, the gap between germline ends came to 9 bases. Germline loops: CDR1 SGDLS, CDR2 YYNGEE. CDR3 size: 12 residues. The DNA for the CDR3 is TGTGCCAGCGGGCGTACGTACAATGAGCAGTTCTTC. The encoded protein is CASGRTYNEQFF.

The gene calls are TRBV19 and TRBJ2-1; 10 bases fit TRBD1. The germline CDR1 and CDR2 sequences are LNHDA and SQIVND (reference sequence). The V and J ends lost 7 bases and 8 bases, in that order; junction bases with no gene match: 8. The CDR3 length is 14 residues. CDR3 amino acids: CASKNRDRGYEQFF. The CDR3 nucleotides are TGTGCCAGTAAAAACAGGGACAGGGGTTATGAGCAGTTCTTC.

The CDR3 DNA sequence: TGTGCCAGCAGTTTAGCGGGACAGGGGGCTTATGAGCAGTTCTTC. This encodes CASSLAGQGAYEQFF. The chain is built from TRBV28 and TRBJ2-1, with 12 bases that match TRBD1. J gave up 8 bases and V 2 bases, and 4 bases lay outside the gene matches. CDR1 and CDR2 (germline): MDHEN, SYDVKM. The CDR3 has 15 residues.

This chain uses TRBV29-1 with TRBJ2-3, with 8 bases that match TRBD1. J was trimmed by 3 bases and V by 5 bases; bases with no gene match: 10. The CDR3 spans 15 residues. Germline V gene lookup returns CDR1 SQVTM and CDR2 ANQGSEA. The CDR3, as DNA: TGCAGCGTTTACTACAGGGGGGTGTCGACAGATACGCAGTATTTT. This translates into CSVYYRGVSTDTQYF.

Here the CDR3 reads CASSLVTSGTRNTQYF. DNA for the CDR3: TGTGCCAGCAGCTTAGTGACTAGCGGGACACGAAATACGCAGTATTTT. The V and J genes are TRBV13 and TRBJ2-3, with 11 positions matching TRBD2. Trimming removed 1 base from V and 7 bases from J; junction bases left unmatched: 7. This CDR3 has 16 amino acids. Germline loops: CDR1 PRHDT, CDR2 FYEKMQ (reference sequence).

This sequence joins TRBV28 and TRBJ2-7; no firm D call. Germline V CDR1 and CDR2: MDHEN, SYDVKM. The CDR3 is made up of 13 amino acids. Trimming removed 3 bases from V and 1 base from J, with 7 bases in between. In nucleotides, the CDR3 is TGTGCCAGCAGTTTGTCACAGTCCTACGAGCAGTACTTC. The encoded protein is CASSLSQSYEQYF.

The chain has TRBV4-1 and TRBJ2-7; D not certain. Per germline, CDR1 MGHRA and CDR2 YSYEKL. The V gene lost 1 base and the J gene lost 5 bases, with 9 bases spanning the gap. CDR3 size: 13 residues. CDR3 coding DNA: TGCGCCAGCAGCCAAGTGCGGTGGGACGAGCAGTACTTC. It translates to CASSQVRWDEQYF.

The CDR3 region is CASSAGLIGADTQYF. CDR3 coding DNA: TGCGCCAGCAGCGCTGGACTAATTGGGGCAGATACGCAGTATTTT. The chain joins TRBV5-1 to TRBJ2-3; tentative D call: TRBD2 (6 bases). V shed 4 bases and J shed 4 bases, with 16 bases lying between them. Looked up from germline, CDR1 is SGHRS and CDR2 is YFSETQ. CDR3 length equals 15 residues.